This passage covers 23 T cell receptor beta chains from one sample sequenced in a study of blood T cell repertoires in COVID-19. Sequencing was performed with immunoSEQ multiplex PCR; in TCRdb, only in-frame clones are kept and a portion is missing. The sample contains 110,000 to 150,000 clones, about nine tenths of which appear only once. Material: PBMCs or T cells enriched from blood (not recorded which). The receptors shown here come from a man in his forties or fifties who had recovered from COVID-19.

The chain employs TRBV5-1 and TRBJ1-1; TRBD1 agrees at 9 bases. The germline V gene has CDR1 SGHRS and CDR2 YFSETQ. The CDR3 is 13 residues long. With 3 bases clipped from V and 11 bases from J, the junction kept 8 bases outside the gene matches. The CDR3 DNA follows: TGCGCCAGCAGCTACAACAGGGGGCAGACTGCTTTCTTT. Amino acids: CASSYNRGQTAFF.

Worth noting for this clone: The sample holds other DNA sequences that translate to the same CDR3. J is TRBJ2-1 and V is TRBV5-1; tentative D call: TRBD1 (5 bases). With 0 bases removed from V and 3 bases from J, the gap between germline ends came to 7 bases. The CDR3 is 14 residues long. Germline V lookup: CDR1 SGHRS, CDR2 YFSETQ. CDR3 bases: TGCGCCAGCAGCTTGGGACAGATCTACAATGAGCAGTTCTTC. Translation gives CASSLGQIYNEQFF.

The rearrangement uses TRBV21-1 and TRBJ2-7; TRBD1 is the table's D call, not checked against the DNA. TRBV21-1 is a pseudogene. CDR3 length: 16 residues. The CDR3 bases are TGTGCCAGCAGCGCTCCTCCCGGGACAGGGAGGCCAGAGCAGTACTTC. Translation: CASSAPPGTGRPEQYF.

This clone appeared once. The chain joins TRBV7-2 to TRBJ1-2; TRBD1 agrees at 12 bases. Germline loops: CDR1 SGHTA, CDR2 FQGNSA. Unmatched junction bases numbered 8, after V lost 5 bases and J lost 7 bases. This CDR3 contains 15 residues. The CDR3 spells CASSTRDRGLIGYTF. As DNA, the CDR3 is TGTGCCAGCAGCACCCGGGACAGGGGGCTCATTGGCTACACCTTC. Full variable domain (missing parts from reference TRBV7-2 and TRBJ1-2): GAGVSQSPSNKVTEKGKDVELRCDPISGHTALYWYRQSLGQGLEFLIYFQGNSAPDKSGLPSDRFSAERTGGSVSTLTIQRTQQEDSAVYLCASSTRDRGLIGYTFGSGTRLTVV.

The gene calls are TRBV7-6 and TRBJ2-3; D possibly corresponds to TRBD2 (5 bases). The CDR3 is made up of 13 amino acids. The germline V gene encodes CDR1 SGHVS and CDR2 FNYEAQ. Trimming took off 2 bases at V and 5 bases at J, with 8 bases between the two ends. The CDR3 here is CASSLRRGDTQYF. The DNA for the CDR3 is TGTGCCAGCAGCTTACGTCGGGGAGATACGCAGTATTTT.

V usage is TRBV10-3 and J usage is TRBJ1-6, with 8 nucleotides matching TRBD1. V was clipped by 2 bases and J by 8 bases; unmatched bases: 2. This CDR3 has 14 residues. CDR1 ENHRY and CDR2 SYGVKD come from the germline V gene. Here the CDR3 reads CAISEDRGDSPLHF. CDR3 nucleotide sequence: TGTGCCATCAGTGAGGACAGGGGCGATTCACCCCTCCACTTT.

The J gene is TRBJ2-5, the V gene TRBV7-6; 7 positions agree with TRBD2. V lost 4 bases, J lost 5 bases, and 13 bases stayed unmatched. Germline CDR1 SGHVS, CDR2 FNYEAQ. The CDR3 sequence is 16 residues long. CDR3 sequence: CASSSGLVPQYETQYF. The DNA for the CDR3 is TGTGCCAGCAGCTCCGGACTAGTCCCACAATATGAGACCCAGTACTTC.

The CDR3 region is CASSLTPSGTYNEQFF. The CDR3 DNA sequence: TGTGCCAGCAGCTTAACTCCTAGCGGGACCTACAATGAGCAGTTCTTC. The rearrangement joins TRBV7-3 to TRBJ2-1; 9 bases fit TRBD2. The V gene's germline CDR1 is SGHTA and CDR2 FQGTGA. V was pared by 0 bases and J by 2 bases, with 2 bases of the junction left unmatched. The CDR3 runs 16 residues.

This chain links TRBV3-1 (or the pseudogene TRBV3-2) with TRBJ1-6, with TRBD1 matching over 9 bases. Germline trimming cut 3 bases from V and 14 bases from J; bases unmatched to any gene: 11. Per the germline V gene, CDR1 is LGHDT and CDR2 is YNNKEL (reference sequence). CDR3 length equals 15 residues. The CDR3: CASSQPGTGKFSLHF. The CDR3 nucleotides read TGTGCCAGCAGCCAGCCCGGGACAGGGAAGTTTTCCCTCCACTTT.

This chain connects TRBV18 to TRBJ1-4, with D uncertain. This CDR3 has 16 residues. Germline CDR1 reads KGHSH; CDR2 reads LQKENI. V lost 4 bases, J lost 5 bases, and 17 bases lay in between. The CDR3 loop is CASSHNPAGANEKLFF. Written as DNA, the CDR3 is TGTGCCAGCTCACACAACCCGGCAGGCGCAAATGAAAAACTGTTTTTT.

V usage is TRBV5-4 and J usage is TRBJ2-1; 7 bases agree with TRBD2. Trimming at V came to 4 bases and at J to 9 bases, leaving 16 bases not matched to a gene. The CDR3 spans 16 residues. Germline lookup yields CDR1 SGHNT and CDR2 YYREEE (reference sequence). CDR3 sequence reads: CASSPAVDGGSGEQFF. The CDR3, as DNA: TGTGCCAGCAGCCCAGCCGTAGACGGGGGGAGTGGTGAGCAGTTCTTC.

This rearrangement joins TRBV3-1 (or the pseudogene TRBV3-2) to TRBJ1-1; 9 positions match TRBD1. Germline CDR1 LGHDT, CDR2 YNNKEL (reference sequence). The CDR3 runs to 11 residues. The V gene end was trimmed by 6 bases and the J gene end by 10 bases; junction bases not matched to a gene: 3. The CDR3 DNA reads as TGTGCCAGCAGTGGGACAGGGCCAGCTTTCTTT. The encoded protein is CASSGTGPAFF.

This chain joins TRBV28 and TRBJ1-6; maybe TRBD1 (5 bases). Between the trimmed V and J ends, which lost 2 bases and 7 bases, there was a span of 15 bases. CDR3 size: 16 residues. CDR1 is MDHEN, CDR2 SYDVKM, per germline. CDR3 protein: CASSLPSTDSNSPLHF. DNA for the CDR3: TGTGCCAGCAGTTTACCGTCGACAGATAGCAATTCACCCCTCCACTTT.

The rearrangement links TRBV6-5 to TRBJ2-1; D may be TRBD2 (6 bases). The CDR3 length is 14 residues. Germline CDR1 reads MNHEY; CDR2 reads SVGAGI. Deletions cut 6 bases from V and 6 bases from J, with 15 bases between. CDR3 nucleotides: TGTGCCAGCAGGGGGGGACGACTGATCAATGAGCAGTTCTTC. As protein: CASRGGRLINEQFF.

The V and J genes are TRBV12-3 or TRBV12-4 and TRBJ2-7, with TRBD2 matching over 7 bases. CDR3 length: 13 residues. V was pared by 1 base and J by 3 bases, with 0 bases of the junction left unmatched. The CDR3 DNA is TGTGCCAGCAGTTTAGGGACTAGCTACGAGCAGTACTTC. Protein: CASSLGTSYEQYF.

The V call is TRBV9, the J call TRBJ2-7; perhaps TRBD2 as D (6 bases). The CDR3 is 17 residues long. From germline, CDR1 is SGDLS and CDR2 YYNGEE. Trimming stripped 0 bases from V and 2 bases from J, with 18 bases between. CDR3 protein: CASSVAGEGGGPYEQYF. The CDR3 DNA reads as TGTGCCAGCAGCGTAGCGGGAGAAGGAGGTGGCCCCTACGAGCAGTACTTC.

This clone has more than one count but fewer than ten. The rearrangement uses TRBV7-9 and TRBJ2-7, with unresolved D. The CDR3 has 13 residues. V lost 5 bases, J lost 0 bases, and 8 bases lay in between. Germline V gives CDR1 SEHNR, CDR2 FQNEAQ (reference sequence). In DNA form, the CDR3 reads TGTGCCAGCAGCCCCGTTAGCTCCTACGAGCAGTACTTC. Translating it yields CASSPVSSYEQYF.

V is TRBV15 and J is TRBJ2-7; 8 bases are a match to TRBD2. This CDR3 has 15 residues. Germline assignment: CDR1 LNHNV and CDR2 YYDKDF (reference sequence). V lost 7 bases and J lost 3; bases outside the gene matches: 11. This chain's CDR3 is CATTNRLAGDYEQYF. For the CDR3, the DNA is TGTGCCACCACTAATAGGCTAGCGGGTGACTACGAGCAGTACTTC.

The chain links TRBV28 to TRBJ1-6; 7 bases agree with TRBD1. Germline CDR1 reads MDHEN; CDR2 reads SYDVKM. The CDR3 totals 15 residues. Trimming at V came to 5 bases and at J to 10 bases, leaving 11 bases not matched to a gene. The CDR3 region has the DNA TGTGCCAGCAGTCTTGACAGGGTAATGGGGTCACCCCTCCACTTT. Its protein is CASSLDRVMGSPLHF.

The CDR3 nucleotides are TGTGCCACCAGTCCCGGGGGGGCTGGGGCCAAAAACATTCAGTACTTC. It specifies CATSPGGAGAKNIQYF. The chain has TRBV24-1 and TRBJ2-4; the match to TRBD2 covers 8 bases. V shed 6 bases and J 1 base; nucleotides not matched to a gene: 7. CDR3 size: 16 residues. Germline values: CDR1 KGHDR, CDR2 SFDVKD.

The chain couples TRBV5-1 to TRBJ1-1, with D possibly being TRBD1 (5 bases). Between the trimmed V and J ends, which lost 4 bases and 1 base, there was a span of 17 bases. The CDR3 runs to 16 residues. Germline CDR1 and CDR2: SGHRS and YFSETQ. The CDR3 DNA sequence: TGCGCCAGCAGCATAAACCCGGCGGACACGAACACTGAAGCTTTCTTT. Translation: CASSINPADTNTEAFF.

The rearrangement links TRBV9 to TRBJ2-5; D is unclear. The germline V gene encodes CDR1 SGDLS and CDR2 YYNGEE. The CDR3 is 17 residues long. Trimming took off 0 bases at V and 2 bases at J, with 17 bases between the two ends. For the CDR3, the DNA is TGTGCCAGCAGCGTAGAACCCCACAGTTCGTCACAAGAGACCCAGTACTTC. Translation gives CASSVEPHSSSQETQYF.

This clone was observed once. The chain joins TRBV28 to TRBJ1-1; possible D gene TRBD1, 6 bases. CDR1 is MDHEN, CDR2 SYDVKM, per germline. Between the trimmed V and J ends, which lost 4 bases and 0 bases, there was a span of 9 bases. CDR3 size: 14 residues. CDR3 protein: CASSSGVVNTEAFF. The DNA of the CDR3 is TGTGCCAGCAGTTCAGGGGTAGTGAACACTGAAGCTTTCTTT.